The present entry profiles one T cell receptor beta chain with its context. The germline gives CDR1 SGDLS, CDR2 YYNGEE. The CDR3 is made up of 15 amino acids. Deletions cut 0 bases from V and 6 bases from J, with 12 bases between. This specimen comes from a study of control samples from healthy donors and cancer patients. Assay used: immunoSEQ multiplex PCR; TCRdb lists only in-frame clones, some missing. Here the sample spans 130,000 to 150,000 clones, 85% to 95% being singletons. V gene TRBV9 combines with J gene TRBJ1-4; a weak D match, TRBD1 (5 bases). The receptor was isolated from a man aged 60 to 69 with colorectal cancer. Sequencing was done on a sample of PBMCs. CDR3 in amino acids: CASSVGGRADEKLFF. CDR3 nucleotide sequence: TGTGCCAGCAGCGTAGGCGGCAGGGCGGATGAAAAACTGTTTTTT.